This paragraph covers one T cell receptor (beta chain) sequence. CDR3 size: 13 residues. Trimming cost V 3 bases and J 2 bases, with 7 bases left between them. Germline V lookup: CDR1 KGHSY, CDR2 FQNENV. The sample belongs to a study of T cell responses to AZD1222 COVID-19 vaccine. Sequenced by immunoSEQ multiplex PCR; TCRdb stores in-frame clones only, minus some. The sample carries about 140,000 clones, about 87% recorded once. This chain uses TRBV16 with TRBJ1-1, with D unclear. The sequencing here drew on peripheral blood, taken on day 0 of AZD1222 vaccination. This TCR was sampled from an adult in good health. The CDR3 sequence is CASSHWGNTEAFF. CDR3 coding DNA: TGTGCCAGCAGCCATTGGGGAAACACTGAAGCTTTCTTT.